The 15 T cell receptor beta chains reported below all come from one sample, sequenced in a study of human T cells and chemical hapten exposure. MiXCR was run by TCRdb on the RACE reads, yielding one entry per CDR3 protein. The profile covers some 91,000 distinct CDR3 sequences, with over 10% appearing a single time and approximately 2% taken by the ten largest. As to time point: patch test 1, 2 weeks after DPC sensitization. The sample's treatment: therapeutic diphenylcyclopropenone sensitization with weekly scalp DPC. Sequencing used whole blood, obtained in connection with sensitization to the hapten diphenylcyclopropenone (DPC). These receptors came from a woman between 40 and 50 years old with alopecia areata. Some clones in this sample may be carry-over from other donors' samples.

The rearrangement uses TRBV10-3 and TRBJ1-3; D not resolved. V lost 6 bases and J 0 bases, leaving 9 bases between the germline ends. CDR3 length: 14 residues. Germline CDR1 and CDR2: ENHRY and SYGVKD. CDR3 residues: CAISMILSGNTIYF. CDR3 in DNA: TGTGCCATCAGCATGATCCTCTCTGGAAACACCATATATTTT.

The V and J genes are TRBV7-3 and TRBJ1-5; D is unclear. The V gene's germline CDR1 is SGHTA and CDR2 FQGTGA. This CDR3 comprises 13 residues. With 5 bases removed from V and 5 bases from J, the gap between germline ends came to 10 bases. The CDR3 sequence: CASSLDTDQPQHF. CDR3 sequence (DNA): TGTGCCAGCAGCCTAGACACAGATCAGCCCCAGCATTTT.

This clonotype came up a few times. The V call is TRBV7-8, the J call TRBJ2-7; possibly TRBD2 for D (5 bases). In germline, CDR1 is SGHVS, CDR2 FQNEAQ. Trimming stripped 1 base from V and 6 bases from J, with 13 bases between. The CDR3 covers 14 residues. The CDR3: CASSLGGREGEQYF. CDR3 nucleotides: TGTGCCAGCAGCTTAGGAGGACGTGAGGGCGAGCAGTACTTC.

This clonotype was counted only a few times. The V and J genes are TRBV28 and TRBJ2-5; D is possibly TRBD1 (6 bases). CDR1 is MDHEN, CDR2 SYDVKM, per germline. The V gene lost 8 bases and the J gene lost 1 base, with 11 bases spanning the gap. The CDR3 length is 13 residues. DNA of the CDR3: TGTGCCAGCTGCTGGACAGCCCAAGAGACCCAGTACTTC. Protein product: CASCWTAQETQYF.

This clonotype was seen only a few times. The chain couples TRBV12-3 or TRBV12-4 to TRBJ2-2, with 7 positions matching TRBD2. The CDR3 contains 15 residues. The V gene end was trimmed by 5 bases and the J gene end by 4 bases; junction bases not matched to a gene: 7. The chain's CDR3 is CASSPWPSGTGELFF. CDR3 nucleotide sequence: TGTGCCAGCAGTCCGTGGCCTAGCGGCACCGGGGAGCTGTTTTTT.

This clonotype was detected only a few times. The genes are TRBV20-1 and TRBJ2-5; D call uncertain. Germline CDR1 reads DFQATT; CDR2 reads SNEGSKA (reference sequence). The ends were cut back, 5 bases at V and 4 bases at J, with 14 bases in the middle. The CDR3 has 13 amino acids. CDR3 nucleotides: TGCAGTGCTCATAGAACGGGTACAGAGACCCAGTACTTC. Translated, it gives CSAHRTGTETQYF.

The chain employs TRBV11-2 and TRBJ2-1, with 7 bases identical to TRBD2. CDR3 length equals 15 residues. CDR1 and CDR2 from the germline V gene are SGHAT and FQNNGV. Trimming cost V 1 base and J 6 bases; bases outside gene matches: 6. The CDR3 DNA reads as TGTGCCAGCAGCTTAGTCTGGACTAGTTCCAATGAGCAGTTCTTC. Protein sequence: CASSLVWTSSNEQFF.

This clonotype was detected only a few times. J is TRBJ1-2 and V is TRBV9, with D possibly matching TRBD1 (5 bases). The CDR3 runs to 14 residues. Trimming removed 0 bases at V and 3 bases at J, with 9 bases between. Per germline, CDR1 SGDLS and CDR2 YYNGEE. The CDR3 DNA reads TGTGCCAGCAGCGTAGACCAGGGCCACTATGGCTACACCTTC. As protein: CASSVDQGHYGYTF.

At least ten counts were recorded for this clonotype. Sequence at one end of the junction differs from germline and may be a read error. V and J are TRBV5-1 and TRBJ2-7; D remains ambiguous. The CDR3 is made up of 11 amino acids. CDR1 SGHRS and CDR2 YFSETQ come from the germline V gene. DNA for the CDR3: TGCGCCAGCAGCTTGGGAGACACCAAAAGGTTC. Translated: CASSLGDTKRF.

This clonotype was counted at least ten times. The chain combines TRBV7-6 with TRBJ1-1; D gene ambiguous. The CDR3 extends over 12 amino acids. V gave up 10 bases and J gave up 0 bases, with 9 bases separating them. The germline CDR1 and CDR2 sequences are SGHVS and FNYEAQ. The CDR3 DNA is TGTGCCACCGCAGCCATGAACACTGAAGCTTTCTTT. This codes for CATAAMNTEAFF.

CDR3 nucleotide sequence: TGTGCCAGCAGCTCCGGGGTAAACGCGGATACGCAGTATTTT. Encoded protein: CASSSGVNADTQYF. J is TRBJ2-3 and V is TRBV7-2; D is perhaps TRBD2 (5 bases). CDR1 and CDR2 (germline): SGHTA, FQGNSA. Deletions cut 4 bases from V and 6 bases from J, with 14 bases between. The length of the CDR3 is 14 residues.

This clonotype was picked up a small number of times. The CDR3 protein is CASSTGHRSYEQYF. The CDR3 nucleotides read TGTGCCAGCAGCACGGGACACCGCTCCTACGAGCAGTACTTC. V gene TRBV7-9 combines with J gene TRBJ2-7; D is possibly TRBD1 (6 bases). CDR1 and CDR2 from the germline V gene are SEHNR and FQNEAQ (reference sequence). The CDR3 is 14 amino acids. Trimming pared 5 bases from V and 0 bases from J, leaving 11 bases between.

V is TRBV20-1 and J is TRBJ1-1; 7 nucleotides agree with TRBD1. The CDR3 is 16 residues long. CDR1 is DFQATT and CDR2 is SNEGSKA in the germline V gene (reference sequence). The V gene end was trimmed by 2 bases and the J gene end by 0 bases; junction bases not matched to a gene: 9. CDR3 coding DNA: TGCAGTGCTAGAACCCCTCGACAGGGTTTGAACACTGAAGCTTTCTTT. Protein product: CSARTPRQGLNTEAFF.

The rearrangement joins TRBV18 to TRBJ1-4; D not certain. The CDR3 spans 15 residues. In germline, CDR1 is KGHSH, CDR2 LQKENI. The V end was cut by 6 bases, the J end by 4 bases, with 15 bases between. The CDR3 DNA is TGTGCCAGCTCCCTGAACACTCGGGATAATGAAAAACTGTTTTTT. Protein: CASSLNTRDNEKLFF.

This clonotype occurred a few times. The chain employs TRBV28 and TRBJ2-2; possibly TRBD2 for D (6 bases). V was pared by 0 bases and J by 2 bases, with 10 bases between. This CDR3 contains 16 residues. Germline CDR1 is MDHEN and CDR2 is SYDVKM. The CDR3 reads CASSLWGTLNTGELFF. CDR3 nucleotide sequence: TGTGCCAGCAGTTTATGGGGGACTCTAAACACCGGGGAGCTGTTTTTT.